This T cell receptor beta chain came from a study of blood T cell repertoires in COVID-19. Across the whole study: Specimens from acute and convalescent COVID-19 originated in the United States, Italy and Spain.

This clone was seen a handful of times. CDR3 length equals 15 residues. In germline, CDR1 is ENHRY, CDR2 SYGVKD. Trimming removed 5 bases from V and 7 bases from J, with 21 bases in between. Under the authors' procedure: Amplification of reference gene primers provided the estimated nucleated cell counts. Using immunoSEQ multiplex PCR, the repertoire was profiled, and TCRdb retains in-frame clones only, with some absent. V, J and clone size are taken as reported in that table, and D and trimming were inferred from the DNA itself. The repertoire holds more than 95,000 clones, with roughly 87% as singletons.

Source material: peripheral blood. V is TRBV10-3 and J is TRBJ2-7; tentatively, D is TRBD2 (6 bases). The origin of this receptor is a human donor in a cohort sampled during active COVID-19. CDR3 coding DNA: TGTGCCATCAGTAACCCCCTGTCCGGGAGCGGGGAGCAGTACTTC. This encodes CAISNPLSGSGEQYF.